These 30 T cell receptor beta chains were all obtained from the same sample, sequenced in a study of blood T cell repertoires in COVID-19. Profiling relied on immunoSEQ multiplex PCR, and the TCRdb table lists in-frame clones only, not all of them. The data contain roughly 150,000 clones, roughly 84% of them singletons. The source material was PBMCs or T cells enriched from blood (not recorded which). These receptors were collected from a man aged 55 to 70 who had recovered from COVID-19.

The chain couples TRBV9 to TRBJ2-1; TRBD1 matches 7 bases. The CDR3 sequence is 16 residues long. Germline assignment: CDR1 SGDLS and CDR2 YYNGEE. V lost 4 bases, J lost 5 bases, and 12 bases stayed unmatched. In DNA form, the CDR3 reads TGTGCCAGCAGCTTTGATCCGCAGGGGGATCACAATGAGCAGTTCTTC. Translating it yields CASSFDPQGDHNEQFF.

This clone was picked up many times. The V call is TRBV2, the J call TRBJ2-7, with TRBD1 identical over 9 bases. The CDR3 contains 14 residues. The trim removed 10 bases at V and 0 bases at J, leaving 7 bases unmatched. CDR1 and CDR2 (germline): SNHLY, FYNNEI. CDR3 coding DNA: TGTGCCATCGACCCGGGACAGGGCTCCTACGAGCAGTACTTC. Translation gives CAIDPGQGSYEQYF.

The J gene is TRBJ2-3, the V gene TRBV2, with 12 nucleotides matching TRBD2. With 4 bases clipped from V and 3 bases from J, the junction kept 2 bases outside the gene matches. Germline V gives CDR1 SNHLY, CDR2 FYNNEI. This CDR3 is built from 15 residues. CDR3: CASSALAGGTDTQYF. In DNA form, the CDR3 reads TGTGCCAGCAGTGCTCTAGCGGGGGGGACAGATACGCAGTATTTT.

This clone was seen more than once but under ten times. This chain connects TRBV5-4 to TRBJ1-4, with no clear D. Looked up from germline, CDR1 is SGHNT and CDR2 is YYREEE (reference sequence). This CDR3 spans 15 amino acids. V was cut by 4 bases and J by 5 bases, with 15 bases left in between. CDR3 region: CASSTRRNSNEKLFF. The CDR3, as DNA: TGTGCCAGCAGCACGCGGCGTAACTCAAATGAAAAACTGTTTTTT.

J is TRBJ1-5 and V is TRBV19; D uncertain. From germline, CDR1 is LNHDA and CDR2 SQIVND (reference sequence). This CDR3 comprises 14 residues. V was clipped by 10 bases and J by 4 bases, with 17 bases between them. CDR3 loop: CATWAGLPNQPQHF. For the CDR3, the DNA is TGTGCCACCTGGGCCGGACTGCCTAATCAGCCCCAGCATTTT.

V and J are TRBV25-1 and TRBJ2-3; 8 positions agree with TRBD1. The CDR3 totals 14 residues. Germline-derived CDR1 and CDR2 are MGHDK and SYGVNS. The V segment lost 4 bases and the J segment 5 bases; nucleotides outside the gene matches: 5. DNA of the CDR3: TGTGCCAGCAGTGTTACAGGGGGGATAGATACGCAGTATTTT. It is translated as CASSVTGGIDTQYF. Combining the CDR3 with reference TRBV25-1 and TRBJ2-3 gives the whole variable domain EADIYQTPRYLVIGTGKKITLECSQTMGHDKMYWYQQDPGMELHLIHYSYGVNSTEKGDLSSESTVSRIRTEHFPLTLESARPSHTSQYLCASSVTGGIDTQYFGPGTRLTVL.

This clone has a handful of counts. This rearrangement joins TRBV9 to TRBJ2-1; TRBD2 aligns across 8 bases. The V and J ends lost 0 bases and 6 bases, in that order; junction bases with no gene match: 5. Germline CDR1 reads SGDLS; CDR2 reads YYNGEE. The CDR3 consists of 15 residues. The chain's CDR3 is CASSVGGLGRNEQFF. CDR3 DNA sequence: TGTGCCAGCAGCGTAGGGGGACTAGGACGCAATGAGCAGTTCTTC.

The chain couples TRBV9 to TRBJ2-3; a weak D match, TRBD1 (6 bases). The germline V and J ends were trimmed by 0 bases and 2 bases, with 10 bases remaining between them. The CDR3 runs to 15 residues. CDR1 and CDR2 (germline): SGDLS, YYNGEE. The CDR3 region is CASSVVVGATDTQYF. The CDR3 DNA reads TGTGCCAGCAGCGTAGTAGTGGGGGCCACAGATACGCAGTATTTT.

This chain uses TRBV5-1 with TRBJ1-5; tentative D call: TRBD1 (6 bases). The V gene lost 3 bases and the J gene lost 0 bases, with 13 bases spanning the gap. In germline, CDR1 is SGHRS, CDR2 YFSETQ. The CDR3 is 16 amino acids. This chain's CDR3 is CASSYYRDYSNQPQHF. In DNA, the CDR3 is TGCGCCAGCAGCTACTACAGGGACTATAGCAATCAGCCCCAGCATTTT.

The chain carries TRBV19 and TRBJ2-7; 9 positions agree with TRBD2. CDR3 size: 13 residues. CDR1 and CDR2 from the germline V gene are LNHDA and SQIVND (reference sequence). V lost 4 bases, J lost 7 bases, and 5 bases stayed unmatched. CDR3: CASSTRLADEQYF. DNA for the CDR3: TGTGCCAGTAGTACCCGACTAGCGGATGAGCAGTACTTC.

The chain uses TRBV7-9 and TRBJ2-7; tentative D call: TRBD2 (6 bases). CDR1 SEHNR and CDR2 FQNEAQ come from the germline V gene (reference sequence). The CDR3 is 15 residues long. The V and J ends lost 5 bases and 4 bases respectively, with 18 bases between them. CDR3 sequence: CASSNEGRLPYEQYF. The CDR3 DNA follows: TGTGCCAGCAGCAATGAGGGGAGGCTTCCTTACGAGCAGTACTTC.

The gene calls are TRBV7-8 and TRBJ2-5; 10 nucleotides align to TRBD2. The CDR3 contains 17 residues. J was trimmed by 5 bases and V by 3 bases; bases with no gene match: 12. CDR1 is SGHVS and CDR2 is FQNEAQ in the germline V gene. CDR3 in amino acids: CASSLLAGAPTGETQYF. The CDR3 coding sequence is TGTGCCAGCAGCTTGCTAGCGGGGGCTCCCACAGGGGAGACCCAGTACTTC.

There are a few counts of this clone. The chain is built from TRBV12-3 or TRBV12-4 and TRBJ1-6, with D unresolved. This CDR3 is built from 13 residues. Trimming took off 2 bases at V and 10 bases at J, with 9 bases between the two ends. The CDR3 here is CASSLKGDSPLHF. In DNA form, the CDR3 reads TGTGCCAGCAGTTTAAAGGGAGACTCACCCCTCCACTTT.

The chain carries TRBV28 and TRBJ1-4, with D possibly being TRBD1 (5 bases). This CDR3 has 15 amino acids. Trimming cost V 1 base and J 8 bases, with 14 bases left between them. Germline CDR1 MDHEN, CDR2 SYDVKM. As DNA, the CDR3 is TGTGCCAGCAGTTTATCTGGCAGGGTGGGGGAAAAACTGTTTTTT. Translated: CASSLSGRVGEKLFF.

The chain links TRBV3-1 (or the pseudogene TRBV3-2) to TRBJ1-6; D gene uncertain. The length of the CDR3 is 15 residues. Trimming shortened V by 6 bases and J by 3 bases, and 12 bases separated the two germline ends. Germline values: CDR1 LGHDT, CDR2 YNNKEL (reference sequence). CDR3 nucleotide sequence: TGTGCCAGCAGTCTCGCGGGAGGCTATAATTCACCCCTCCACTTT. It encodes CASSLAGGYNSPLHF.

Only one count was recorded for this clone. V usage is TRBV5-1 and J usage is TRBJ1-5, with 8 bases fitting TRBD1. CDR3 length: 16 amino acids. V dropped 0 bases and J dropped 2; count of bases not matched to a gene: 4. CDR1 is SGHRS, CDR2 YFSETQ, per germline. The CDR3 DNA reads TGCGCCAGCAGCTTGGAAGGGACAGGAGGCAATCAGCCCCAGCATTTT. It is translated as CASSLEGTGGNQPQHF.

This chain connects TRBV3-1 (or the pseudogene TRBV3-2) to TRBJ2-5; D unresolved. V lost 7 bases to trimming and J lost 4 bases, with 16 bases between them. Per germline, CDR1 LGHDT and CDR2 YNNKEL (reference sequence). This CDR3 region has 14 residues. The CDR3 DNA sequence: TGTGCCAGCAAGGCGCGAGGAGATAGAGAGACCCAGTACTTC. Its protein product is CASKARGDRETQYF.

As for this clone: Other DNA sequences within the sample encode an identical CDR3. The chain carries TRBV5-1 and TRBJ2-7; D possibly corresponds to TRBD2 (7 bases). CDR3 size: 15 residues. Germline CDR1 is SGHRS and CDR2 is YFSETQ. Deletions cut 0 bases from V and 1 base from J, with 11 bases between. In DNA, the CDR3 is TGCGCCAGCAGCTTGGGTGCGGGGGCGTCCTACGAGCAGTACTTC. The encoded protein is CASSLGAGASYEQYF. Supplemented by reference TRBV5-1 and TRBJ2-7, the full variable domain reads KAGVTQTPRYLIKTRGQQVTLSCSPISGHRSVSWYQQTPGQGLQFLFEYFSETQRNKGNFPGRFSGRQFSNSRSEMNVSTLELGDSALYLCASSLGAGASYEQYFGPGTRLTVT.

This clone was detected only a few times. The chain links TRBV9 to TRBJ2-7, with a possible D match to TRBD2 (6 bases). This CDR3 contains 13 residues. V was clipped by 7 bases and J by 4 bases, with 15 bases between them. Germline-derived CDR1 and CDR2 are SGDLS and YYNGEE. CDR3 sequence reads: CASGPDYPYEQYF. Written as DNA, the CDR3 is TGTGCCAGCGGACCGGACTATCCTTACGAGCAGTACTTC. The full variable domain, with the rest looked up from reference TRBV9 and TRBJ2-7, is DSGVTQTPKHLITATGQRVTLRCSPRSGDLSVYWYQQSLDQGLQFLIQYYNGEERAKGNILERFSAQQFPDLHSELNLSSLELGDSALYFCASGPDYPYEQYFGPGTRLTVT.

In the case of this clone: Different DNA sequences within this sample yield the same CDR3. V usage is TRBV7-6 and J usage is TRBJ2-2; TRBD2 agrees at 13 bases. V trimming: 5 bases; J trimming: 2 bases; junction bases outside the gene matches: 5. The CDR3 loop spans 17 amino acids. From germline, CDR1 is SGHVS and CDR2 FNYEAQ. The CDR3 DNA is TGTGCCAGCAGCCTGACTAGCGGGGGGCCTAACACCGGGGAGCTGTTTTTT. This gives the protein CASSLTSGGPNTGELFF. Based on the CDR3 plus reference TRBV7-6 and TRBJ2-2, the full variable domain is GAGVSQSPRYKVTKRGQDVALRCDPISGHVSLYWYRQALGQGPEFLTYFNYEAQQDKSGLPNDRFSAERPEGSISTLTIQRTEQRDSAMYRCASSLTSGGPNTGELFFGEGSRLTVL.

This chain connects TRBV7-2 to TRBJ1-6; 7 nucleotides line up with TRBD1. Per the germline V gene, CDR1 is SGHTA and CDR2 is FQGNSA. The CDR3 is 16 amino acids. With 5 bases clipped from V and 6 bases from J, the junction kept 10 bases outside the gene matches. The CDR3 loop reads CASSTKTGRGNSPLHF. In DNA, the CDR3 is TGTGCCAGCAGCACCAAGACAGGGAGAGGTAATTCACCCCTCCACTTT.

This clone was observed a handful of times. The rearrangement joins TRBV19 to TRBJ2-5, with D perhaps matching TRBD2 (5 bases). The CDR3 totals 14 residues. CDR1 and CDR2 from the germline V gene are LNHDA and SQIVND (reference sequence). V dropped 5 bases and J dropped 5 bases, with 15 bases sitting between them. The DNA for the CDR3 is TGTGCCAGTAGTTCCCTGGACGGGGTGGAGACCCAGTACTTC. Translation: CASSSLDGVETQYF.

This chain links TRBV29-1 with TRBJ1-1, with D possibly TRBD1 on 6 matching bases. Germline CDR1 reads SQVTM; CDR2 reads ANQGSEA. Trimming took 7 bases from V and 1 from J, leaving 25 bases between them. The CDR3 is 17 amino acids. CDR3 bases: TGCAGCGAAGGGAAACAGGGTAGGAGGCGTGGGAACACTGAAGCTTTCTTT. It encodes CSEGKQGRRRGNTEAFF.

The chain combines TRBV19 with TRBJ1-5; D uncertain. Germline V CDR1 and CDR2: LNHDA, SQIVND (reference sequence). The CDR3 is made up of 14 amino acids. V was pared by 8 bases and J by 3 bases, with 14 bases between. CDR3 bases: TGTGCCAGTCAACGGGGAGGGCTCAATCAGCCCCAGCATTTT. Amino acids: CASQRGGLNQPQHF.

The CDR3 spells CAISQERPAGSPLHF. CDR3 nucleotides: TGTGCCATCAGCCAAGAGCGGCCCGCTGGTTCACCCCTCCACTTT. The rearrangement uses TRBV10-3 and TRBJ1-6; D is undetermined. This CDR3 is built from 15 residues. With 6 bases removed from V and 9 bases from J, the gap between germline ends came to 18 bases. Germline lookup yields CDR1 ENHRY and CDR2 SYGVKD.

V gene TRBV27 combines with J gene TRBJ1-2, with unresolved D. The germline V gene encodes CDR1 MNHEY and CDR2 SMNVEV (reference sequence). V was cut by 4 bases and J by 5 bases, with 11 bases left in between. The CDR3 covers 13 residues. CDR3 coding DNA: TGTGCCAGCAGTTCGACCGACACTTATGGCTACACCTTC. Its translation is CASSSTDTYGYTF.

This clone was counted once. J is TRBJ2-3 and V is TRBV24-1; D remains ambiguous. V dropped 3 bases and J dropped 4 bases, with 13 bases sitting between them. Per the germline V gene, CDR1 is KGHDR and CDR2 is SFDVKD. The CDR3 extends over 15 amino acids. CDR3 coding DNA: TGTGCCACCAGTGATCGCAGTTCGAGCGCAGATACGCAGTATTTT. Amino acids: CATSDRSSSADTQYF.

The CDR3 region is CASSPPGGMNTEAFF. In nucleotides, the CDR3 is TGTGCCAGTAGTCCCCCTGGGGGCATGAACACTGAAGCTTTCTTT. V and J are TRBV19 and TRBJ1-1; maybe TRBD1 (6 bases). Germline V gives CDR1 LNHDA, CDR2 SQIVND (reference sequence). The CDR3 loop spans 15 amino acids. The V end lost 5 bases, the J end lost 0 bases, and 13 bases lay between the germline ends. The variable domain in full, completed from reference TRBV19 and TRBJ1-1, reads DGGITQSPKYLFRKEGQNVTLSCEQNLNHDAMYWYRQDPGQGLRLIYYSQIVNDFQKGDIAEGYSVSREKKESFPLTVTSAQKNPTAFYLCASSPPGGMNTEAFFGQGTRLTVV.

The CDR3 DNA is TGCGCCAGCAGCTCCCAGGGGCCGGATTCACCCCTCCACTTT. It codes for CASSSQGPDSPLHF. The chain has TRBV5-1 and TRBJ1-6; D is perhaps TRBD1 (6 bases). Between the trimmed V and J ends, which lost 3 bases and 8 bases, there was a span of 12 bases. The V gene's germline CDR1 is SGHRS and CDR2 YFSETQ. There are 14 residues in the CDR3.

The CDR3 protein is CASSLGLAASTDTQYF. As DNA, the CDR3 is TGTGCCAGCAGCTTGGGACTAGCGGCTAGCACAGATACGCAGTATTTT. The genes are TRBV5-4 and TRBJ2-3; 9 bases are a match to TRBD2. The CDR3 extends over 16 amino acids. Germline CDR1 is SGHNT and CDR2 is YYREEE (reference sequence). Losses at the gene ends were 0 bases for V and 0 bases for J; bases not matched to a gene: 2.